The rows below give T cell receptor beta chains drawn from one sample of a study of T cell responses to AZD1222 COVID-19 vaccine. Assay: immunoSEQ multiplex PCR; the TCRdb copy retains only in-frame clones and omits some. Of roughly 160,000 clones listed, 75% to 95% are singletons. The specimen was peripheral blood, collected on day 0 of AZD1222 vaccination. The receptors here all came from an adult in good health. Each CDR3 is given with its conserved first and last residue. The order of the fields is J gene, D gene, clone size, V gene, CDR3 DNA, CDR3 protein. The D gene is left open where the match is weak. Expanded clones get a size class; other rows say once, few or many, or leave the size out.

TRBJ2-1 | TRBD1 | . | TRBV27 | TGTGCCAGCAGGAAGGACAGGCCGTACAATGAGCAGTTCTTC | CASRKDRPYNEQFF
TRBJ1-3 | TRBD1 | . | TRBV9 | TGTGCCAGCAGCGCAACAGGGGACTCTGGAAACACCATATATTTT | CASSATGDSGNTIYF
TRBJ2-7 | . | . | TRBV4-1 | TGCGCCAGCAGCCAGTCCCATGATTTAGGGCCCTACGAGCAGTACTTC | CASSQSHDLGPYEQYF
TRBJ2-3 | . | once | TRBV7-8 | TGTGCCAGCAGCTTATACGGGGGCACAGATACGCAGTATTTT | CASSLYGGTDTQYF
TRBJ2-1 | TRBD1 | . | TRBV7-2 | TGTGCCAGCTCAGGGGACAGGGGGAACAATGAGCAGTTCTTC | CASSGDRGNNEQFF
TRBJ2-1 | TRBD2 | once | TRBV7-2 | TGTGCCAGCAGCTTATTAGCGGGAGACTACAATGAGCAGTTCTTC | CASSLLAGDYNEQFF
TRBJ1-1 | TRBD1 | . | TRBV18 | TGTGCCAGCTCACCTGACAGGGTGTACACTGAAGCTTTCTTT | CASSPDRVYTEAFF
TRBJ2-5 | . | . | TRBV14 | TGTGCCAGCAGCCAAGAAAAACACGGGGTGTCGCGAGAGACCCAGTACTTC | CASSQEKHGVSRETQYF
TRBJ1-1 | . | . | TRBV4-3 | TGCGCCAGCAGCCAAAACGGAGGGGACACTGAAGCTTTCTTT | CASSQNGGDTEAFF
TRBJ2-1 | TRBD2 | . | TRBV19 | TGTGCCGCCCGGACGGGGGGCAATGAGCAGTTCTTC | CAARTGGNEQFF
TRBJ1-2 | TRBD1 | . | TRBV27 | TGTGCCAGCAGTTATCCTCATCGACAGGGTTGGGGCTACACCTTC | CASSYPHRQGWGYTF
TRBJ1-4 | TRBD1 | . | TRBV5-6 | TGTGCCAGCAGCTTGGCTTGGACAGGGGCAACTAATGAAAAACTGTTTTTT | CASSLAWTGATNEKLFF
TRBJ1-2 | . | . | TRBV4-1 | TGCGCCAGCAGCCAAGATCCGTTCGGCTATGGCTACACCTTC | CASSQDPFGYGYTF
TRBJ1-2 | . | . | TRBV3-1/TRBV3-2 | TGTGCCAGCAACCCGGCAGGCACTCCCTATGGCTACACCTTC | CASNPAGTPYGYTF
TRBJ2-3 | . | . | TRBV6-4 | TGTGCCAGCAGTGACTCGAGGGGGGCTACAGATACGCAGTATTTT | CASSDSRGATDTQYF
TRBJ1-6 | . | . | TRBV28 | TGTGCCAGCACCCTCCGGGAATATAATTCACCCCTCCACTTT | CASTLREYNSPLHF
TRBJ1-2 | . | few | TRBV6-1 | TGTGCCAGCAGTGAACTGGGGAGCGGAGCCTATGGCTACACCTTC | CASSELGSGAYGYTF
TRBJ1-2 | . | . | TRBV19 | TGTGCCAGTAGTTCGTGGGCCAGAGGGTTAAACTATGGCTACACCTTC | CASSSWARGLNYGYTF
TRBJ1-2 | TRBD1 | once | TRBV5-1 | TGCGCCAGCAGCCCCGCCGTGGACAGGTCTAACTATGGCTACACCTTC | CASSPAVDRSNYGYTF
TRBJ2-2 | . | . | TRBV18 | TGTGCCAGCTCACCCGGCAGCAGGGCCACCGGGGAGCTGTTTTTT | CASSPGSRATGELFF
TRBJ1-4 | . | . | TRBV18 | TGTGCCAGCTCACCTGGGGCAGCAACTAATGAAAAACTGTTTTTT | CASSPGAATNEKLFF
TRBJ1-2 | . | . | TRBV11-2 | TGTGCCAGCAGCTTACAGGGGAGAGTTGGCTACACCTTC | CASSLQGRVGYTF
TRBJ1-1 | . | . | TRBV4-1 | TGCGCCAGCAGCCAGTCGACGGTCGGGAACACTGAAGCTTTCTTT | CASSQSTVGNTEAFF
TRBJ1-3 | TRBD1 | . | TRBV7-9 | TGTGCCAGCAGCCCCCGGGACAGGGGATACACCATATATTTT | CASSPRDRGYTIYF
TRBJ2-7 | . | . | TRBV6-2/TRBV6-3 | TGTGCCAGCAGCACCGGGACGGAATACGAAGGGCAGTACTTC | CASSTGTEYEGQYF
TRBJ1-2 | . | . | TRBV7-2 | TGTGCCAGCAGCCGCAGTTCGGACGGGGGCGGCTACACCTTC | CASSRSSDGGGYTF
TRBJ2-1 | TRBD1 | . | TRBV7-8 | TGTGCCAGCAGCTTAGGGTCCGGGACAGGGACTTACAATGAGCAGTTCTTC | CASSLGSGTGTYNEQFF
TRBJ1-2 | . | . | TRBV28 | TGTGCCAGCAGTCCCCCGACAGTCCGTCTTGCTGGCTACACCTTC | CASSPPTVRLAGYTF
TRBJ1-1 | . | . | TRBV27 | TGTGCCAGCAGTTTCAGTGGAACTGAAGCTTTCTTT | CASSFSGTEAFF
TRBJ2-3 | . | . | TRBV5-1 | TGCGCCAGCAGCCCATCGACCCCCACAGATACGCAGTATTTT | CASSPSTPTDTQYF
TRBJ1-2 | TRBD1 | . | TRBV2 | TGTGCCAGCAGCACCGGGACAGCTTTCTATGGCTACACCTTC | CASSTGTAFYGYTF
TRBJ1-1 | TRBD1 | . | TRBV7-8 | TGTGCCAGCAGCTTGAACAGGGGCCGCACTGAAGCTTTCTTT | CASSLNRGRTEAFF
TRBJ2-5 | TRBD1 | . | TRBV28 | TGTGCCAGCTCCCTAAAGGGGCAGGGGGAAGAGACCCAGTACTTC | CASSLKGQGEETQYF
TRBJ2-3 | TRBD2 | . | TRBV9 | TGTGCCAGCAGCGTAGAAGCGGGGGGGCTCACAGATACGCAGTATTTT | CASSVEAGGLTDTQYF
TRBJ2-6 | . | . | TRBV19 | TGTGCCAGTAGTACGGGAAGTGGGGCCAACGTCCTGACTTTC | CASSTGSGANVLTF
TRBJ1-1 | . | . | TRBV28 | TGTGCCAGCAGCCCGGGACTCCGAATGGGAATGAACACTGAAGCTTTCTTT | CASSPGLRMGMNTEAFF
TRBJ2-2 | TRBD1 | . | TRBV7-9 | TGTGCCAGCAACCAGGGACAGACTAACACCGGGGAGCTGTTTTTT | CASNQGQTNTGELFF
TRBJ2-3 | . | . | TRBV5-5 | TGTGCCAGCAGCTTGACCTCTAGCACAGATACGCAGTATTTT | CASSLTSSTDTQYF
TRBJ2-3 | TRBD1 | . | TRBV29-1 | TGCAGCGTTGCGACAGGGGATCGGGATACGCAGTATTTT | CSVATGDRDTQYF
TRBJ1-5 | . | . | TRBV5-4 | TGTGCCAGCAGCTTGGCCCAGAGCAATCAGCCCCAGCATTTT | CASSLAQSNQPQHF
TRBJ2-1 | . | . | TRBV28 | TGTGCCAGCAGTTTTCTAGGGGCCGAGCAGTTCTTC | CASSFLGAEQFF
TRBJ1-4 | . | . | TRBV9 | TGTGCCAGCAGCGCGGGTCCCGAAAGGGAAAAACTGTTTTTT | CASSAGPEREKLFF
TRBJ1-2 | . | . | TRBV6-5 | TGTGCCAGCCACCTGGGGGCGAACTATGGCTACACCTTC | CASHLGANYGYTF
TRBJ2-7 | . | . | TRBV6-9 | TGTGCCAGCACCAAACCCGAGGCAGCGTTTATCTACGAGCAGTACTTC | CASTKPEAAFIYEQYF
TRBJ2-7 | . | . | TRBV28 | TGTGCCAGCAGTCTGCCCTCGGCAGGGAGTTCCTACGAGCAGTACTTC | CASSLPSAGSSYEQYF
TRBJ1-1 | . | . | TRBV5-1 | TGCGCCAGCAGCTTGGGGAGGACCATGAACACTGAAGCTTTCTTT | CASSLGRTMNTEAFF
TRBJ1-2 | TRBD1 | . | TRBV25-1 | TGTGCCAGCAGTGACCCCAGACAGGGGTCAGCGGAGTATGGCTACACCTTC | CASSDPRQGSAEYGYTF
TRBJ1-5 | TRBD1 | . | TRBV28 | TGTGCCAGCAGTTTGCGGACAGGGGCCGTACAGCCCCAGCATTTT | CASSLRTGAVQPQHF
TRBJ1-2 | . | . | TRBV28 | TGTGCCAGCAGTTTGAGGGATGAGTTCAAGGGCTATGGCTACACCTTC | CASSLRDEFKGYGYTF
TRBJ1-6 | TRBD1 | . | TRBV7-8 | TGTGCCAGCGGCCCGGGACAGGGAGATTCACCCCTCCACTTT | CASGPGQGDSPLHF
TRBJ1-6 | . | once | TRBV6-5 | TGTGCCAGCAGTTCGCGAGCGGGTTCACCCCTCCACTTT | CASSSRAGSPLHF
TRBJ1-5 | TRBD1 | . | TRBV18 | TGTGCCAGCTCATCAAGGAGGGACAGGGATGTTCAGCCCCAGCATTTT | CASSSRRDRDVQPQHF